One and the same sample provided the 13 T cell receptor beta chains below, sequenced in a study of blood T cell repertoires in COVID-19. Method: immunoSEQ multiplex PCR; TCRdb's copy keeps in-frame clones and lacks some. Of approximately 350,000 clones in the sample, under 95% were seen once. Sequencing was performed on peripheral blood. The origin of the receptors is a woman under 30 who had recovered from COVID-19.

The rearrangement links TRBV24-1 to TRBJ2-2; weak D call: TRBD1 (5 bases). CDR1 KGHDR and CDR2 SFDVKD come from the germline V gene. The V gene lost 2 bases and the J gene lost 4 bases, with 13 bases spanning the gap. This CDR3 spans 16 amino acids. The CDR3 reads CATSDWQGRSTGELFF. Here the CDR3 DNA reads TGTGCCACCAGTGATTGGCAGGGAAGAAGCACCGGGGAGCTGTTTTTT.

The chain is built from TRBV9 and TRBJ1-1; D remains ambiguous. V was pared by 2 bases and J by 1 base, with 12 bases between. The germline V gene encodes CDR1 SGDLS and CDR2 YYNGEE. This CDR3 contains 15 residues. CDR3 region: CASSVNPGRNTEAFF. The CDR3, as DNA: TGTGCCAGCAGCGTTAATCCCGGTAGGAACACTGAAGCTTTCTTT. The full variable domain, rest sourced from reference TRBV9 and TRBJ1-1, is DSGVTQTPKHLITATGQRVTLRCSPRSGDLSVYWYQQSLDQGLQFLIQYYNGEERAKGNILERFSAQQFPDLHSELNLSSLELGDSALYFCASSVNPGRNTEAFFGQGTRLTVV.

The CDR3 here is CASSGGDRAGQPQHF. The CDR3 DNA reads TGTGCCAGCAGCGGAGGGGACAGGGCGGGTCAGCCCCAGCATTTT. The chain joins TRBV9 to TRBJ1-5, with 9 nucleotides matching TRBD1. The junction had 7 bases not matched to a gene; V was cut back by 3 bases and J by 6 bases. The CDR3 runs to 15 residues. Germline lookup yields CDR1 SGDLS and CDR2 YYNGEE. Drawing the rest from reference TRBV9 and TRBJ1-5, the complete variable domain is DSGVTQTPKHLITATGQRVTLRCSPRSGDLSVYWYQQSLDQGLQFLIQYYNGEERAKGNILERFSAQQFPDLHSELNLSSLELGDSALYFCASSGGDRAGQPQHFGDGTRLSIL.

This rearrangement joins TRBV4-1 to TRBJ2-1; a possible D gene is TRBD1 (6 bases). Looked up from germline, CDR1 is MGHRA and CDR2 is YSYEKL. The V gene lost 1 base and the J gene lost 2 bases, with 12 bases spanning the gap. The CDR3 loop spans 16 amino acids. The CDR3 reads CASSQAPPGAYNEQFF. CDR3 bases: TGCGCCAGCAGCCAAGCCCCCCCAGGGGCCTACAATGAGCAGTTCTTC.

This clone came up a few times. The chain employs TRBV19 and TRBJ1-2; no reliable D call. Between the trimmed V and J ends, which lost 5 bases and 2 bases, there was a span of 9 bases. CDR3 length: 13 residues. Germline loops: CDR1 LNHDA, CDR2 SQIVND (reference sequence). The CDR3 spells CASSATTNYGYTF. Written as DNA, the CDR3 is TGTGCCAGTAGTGCCACAACGAACTATGGCTACACCTTC.

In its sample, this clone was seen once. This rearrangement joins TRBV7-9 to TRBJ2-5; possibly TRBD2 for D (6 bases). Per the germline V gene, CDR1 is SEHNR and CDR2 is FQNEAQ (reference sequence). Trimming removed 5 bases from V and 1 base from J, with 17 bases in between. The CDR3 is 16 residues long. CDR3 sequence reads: CASSISGKRFQETQYF. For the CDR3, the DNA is TGTGCCAGCAGCATTAGCGGAAAGAGATTCCAAGAGACCCAGTACTTC.

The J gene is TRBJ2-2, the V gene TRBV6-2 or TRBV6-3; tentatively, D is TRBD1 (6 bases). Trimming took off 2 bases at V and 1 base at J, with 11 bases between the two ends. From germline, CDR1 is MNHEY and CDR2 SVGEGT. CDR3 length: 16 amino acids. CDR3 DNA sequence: TGTGCCAGCAGTTACCGGACAGCGATGAACACCGGGGAGCTGTTTTTT. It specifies CASSYRTAMNTGELFF.

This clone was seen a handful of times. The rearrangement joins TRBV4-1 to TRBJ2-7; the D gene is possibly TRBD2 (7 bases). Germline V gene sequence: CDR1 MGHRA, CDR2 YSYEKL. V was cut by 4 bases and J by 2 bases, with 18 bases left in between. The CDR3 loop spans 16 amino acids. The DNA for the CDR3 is TGCGCCAGCAGCCCAGGGGTGGGCGGGAGAGCCTACGAGCAGTACGTC. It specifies CASSPGVGGRAYEQYV.

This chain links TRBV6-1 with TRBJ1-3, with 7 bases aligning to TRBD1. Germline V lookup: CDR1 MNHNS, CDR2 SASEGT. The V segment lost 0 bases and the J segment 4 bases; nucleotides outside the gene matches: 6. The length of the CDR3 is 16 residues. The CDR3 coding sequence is TGTGCCAGCAGTGAAGCGACAGGGAGCTTGGGAAACACCATATATTTT. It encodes CASSEATGSLGNTIYF.

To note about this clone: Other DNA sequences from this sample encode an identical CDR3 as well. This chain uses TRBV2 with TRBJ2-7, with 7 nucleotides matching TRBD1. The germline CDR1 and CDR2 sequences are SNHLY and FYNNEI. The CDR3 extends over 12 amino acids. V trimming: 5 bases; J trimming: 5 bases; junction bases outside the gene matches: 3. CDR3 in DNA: TGTGCCAGCAGTAGACAGGGAGACGAGCAGTACGTC. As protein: CASSRQGDEQYV.

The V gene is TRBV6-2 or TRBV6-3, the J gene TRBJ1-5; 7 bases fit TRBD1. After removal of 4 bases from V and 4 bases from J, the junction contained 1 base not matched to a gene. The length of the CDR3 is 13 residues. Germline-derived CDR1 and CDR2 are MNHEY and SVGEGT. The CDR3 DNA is TGTGCCAGCAGTTTACAGGGGAATCAGCCCCAGCATTTT. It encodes CASSLQGNQPQHF.

CDR3 DNA sequence: TGTGCCAGCAGCGGGCTGACTAGCGGGAAAAATGAGCAGTTCTTC. It specifies CASSGLTSGKNEQFF. The chain links TRBV7-9 to TRBJ2-1, with TRBD2 identical over 11 bases. This CDR3 is built from 15 residues. Trimming cost V 5 bases and J 7 bases; bases outside gene matches: 7. Germline V CDR1 and CDR2: SEHNR, FQNEAQ (reference sequence).

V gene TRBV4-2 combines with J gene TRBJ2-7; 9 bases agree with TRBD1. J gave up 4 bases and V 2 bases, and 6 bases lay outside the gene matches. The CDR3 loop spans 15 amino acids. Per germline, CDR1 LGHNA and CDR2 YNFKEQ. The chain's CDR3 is CASSQSIGTGYEQYV. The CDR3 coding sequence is TGTGCCAGCAGCCAATCGATCGGGACAGGGTACGAGCAGTACGTC.